Following are 15 T cell receptor beta chains from one sample sequenced in a study of CD8 T cells in Susac syndrome. RNA in amounts of 0.5 to 1 ug was reverse transcribed with random hexamers. A single record per CDR3 protein comes from TCRdb applying MiXCR to the immunoSEQ multiplex PCR reads. The sample lists some 260,000 distinct CDR3 sequences, 85% seen once, with around 0.11% in the top ten. The sequenced sample was CD8+ T cells from PBMCs. The receptors derive from a human donor with multiple sclerosis.

This sequence joins TRBV28 and TRBJ2-4; D is unresolved. The germline V gene encodes CDR1 MDHEN and CDR2 SYDVKM. This CDR3 is built from 17 residues. Trimming cost V 3 bases and J 0 bases, with 15 bases left between them. CDR3 DNA: TGTGCCAGCAGTTTTCAGCCCTCGGAAATAGCCAAAAACATTCAGTACTTC. It translates to CASSFQPSEIAKNIQYF. The variable domain in full, completed from reference TRBV28 and TRBJ2-4, reads DVKVTQSSRYLVKRTGEKVFLECVQDMDHENMFWYRQDPGLGLRLIYFSYDVKMKEKGDIPEGYSVSREKKERFSLILESASTNQTSMYLCASSFQPSEIAKNIQYFGAGTRLSVL.

This chain uses TRBV4-1 with TRBJ1-1; no clear D gene. The ends were cut back, 2 bases at V and 0 bases at J, with 13 bases in the middle. This CDR3 region has 16 residues. The germline V gene has CDR1 MGHRA and CDR2 YSYEKL. CDR3 nucleotides: TGCGCCAGCAGCCAACGAAAGAACCTCTTGAACACTGAAGCTTTCTTT. It translates to CASSQRKNLLNTEAFF.

V gene TRBV9 combines with J gene TRBJ2-2; D is unresolved. This CDR3 has 15 amino acids. V lost 2 bases and J 10 bases, leaving 18 bases between the germline ends. Germline V gene data show CDR1 as SGDLS and CDR2 as YYNGEE. CDR3 nucleotides: TGTGCCAGCAGCGTGAGAAGCGCGGCGGTCGAGGAGCTGTTTTTT. Residues: CASSVRSAAVEELFF.

This sequence joins TRBV23-1 and TRBJ2-7, with D possibly TRBD2 on 5 matching bases. TRBV23-1 is annotated as an ORF whose role is uncertain. The CDR3 is 15 residues long. The V and J ends lost 4 bases and 6 bases respectively, with 19 bases between them. CDR3 nucleotides: TGCGCCAGCAGTCCTTCGCGGCAAATTGCGGGCGAGCAGTACTTC. Translated, it gives CASSPSRQIAGEQYF.

The chain joins TRBV7-2 to TRBJ2-1; no definite D call. Trimming stripped 1 base from V and 7 bases from J, with 17 bases between. CDR1 and CDR2 from the germline V gene are SGHTA and FQGNSA. CDR3 length: 16 amino acids. CDR3 residues: CASSLGGSRLRNEQFF. CDR3 sequence (DNA): TGTGCCAGCAGCTTAGGTGGCAGTCGTCTTCGAAATGAGCAGTTCTTC.

The chain combines TRBV27 with TRBJ1-5; D not resolved. The CDR3 length is 13 residues. Trimming removed 6 bases from V and 2 bases from J, with 8 bases in between. The germline V gene encodes CDR1 MNHEY and CDR2 SMNVEV (reference sequence). The CDR3 is CASSTLGNQPQHF. CDR3 nucleotide sequence: TGTGCCAGCAGCACTTTGGGCAATCAGCCCCAGCATTTT.

This chain joins TRBV12-5 and TRBJ2-1; TRBD2 matches at 7 bases. CDR3 size: 15 residues. The germline CDR1 and CDR2 sequences are LGHNT and FRNRAP. The junction had 9 bases not matched to a gene; V was cut back by 2 bases and J by 8 bases. Written as DNA, the CDR3 is TGTGCTAGTGGTTTGAGGTGGGAGGGAAAAGATGAGCAGTTCTTC. Residues: CASGLRWEGKDEQFF.

Concerning this clonotype itself: At one end the junction does not follow the germline gene, possibly because of a read error. The V and J genes are TRBV3-1 and TRBJ1-2; maybe TRBD1 (5 bases). The germline V gene has CDR1 LGHDT and CDR2 YNNKEL (reference sequence). The CDR3 sequence is 13 residues long. The CDR3 region is CASSPRDGYDYTF. CDR3 nucleotides: TGTGCCAGCAGCCCTCGGGACGGCTATGACTACACCTTC.

The chain combines TRBV5-1 with TRBJ2-1; D unresolved. Trimming took 0 bases from V and 0 from J, leaving 13 bases between them. Per germline, CDR1 SGHRS and CDR2 YFSETQ. The CDR3 totals 17 residues. The CDR3 nucleotides are TGCGCCAGCAGCTTGGTTATGGGCCTCAGCTCCTACAATGAGCAGTTCTTC. It is translated as CASSLVMGLSSYNEQFF.

This clonotype showed up just once. V usage is TRBV2 and J usage is TRBJ1-3; 10 bases match TRBD1. The germline V gene has CDR1 SNHLY and CDR2 FYNNEI. After removal of 7 bases from V and 7 bases from J, the junction contained 13 bases not matched to a gene. This CDR3 spans 16 amino acids. This chain's CDR3 is CASTRTGGFGPNTIYF. CDR3 bases: TGTGCCAGCACCCGGACAGGGGGTTTTGGGCCGAACACCATATATTTT.

The table lists this clonotype with a few counts. V is TRBV6-5 and J is TRBJ2-7; weak D call: TRBD1 (6 bases). The CDR3 is 11 amino acids. Per the germline V gene, CDR1 is MNHEY and CDR2 is SVGAGI. Trimming took 6 bases from V and 5 from J, leaving 8 bases between them. The CDR3, as DNA: TGTGCCAGCAGCTACAGGGACGAGCAGTACTTC. Residues: CASSYRDEQYF.

The chain has TRBV12-5 and TRBJ2-7; possibly TRBD1 for D (6 bases). Trimming removed 5 bases at V and 2 bases at J, with 19 bases between. Germline CDR1 and CDR2: LGHNT and FRNRAP. The CDR3 sequence is 16 residues long. DNA of the CDR3: TGTGCTAGTGGTCCCGACAGGTATGGGGGCACCTACGAGCAGTACTTC. Its protein product is CASGPDRYGGTYEQYF.

This clonotype showed up just once. V gene TRBV9 combines with J gene TRBJ2-1; D might be TRBD2 (5 bases). Trimming removed 0 bases from V and 8 bases from J, with 6 bases in between. Germline lookup yields CDR1 SGDLS and CDR2 YYNGEE. The CDR3 contains 12 residues. The CDR3 loop reads CASSVAADEQFF. The CDR3 DNA is TGTGCCAGCAGCGTAGCAGCGGATGAGCAGTTCTTC.

A single count supports this clonotype. V usage is TRBV7-3 and J usage is TRBJ2-1; D possibly matches TRBD1 or TRBD2 (6 bases each). The germline V gene has CDR1 SGHTA and CDR2 FQGTGA. The length of the CDR3 is 17 residues. Trimming left V 4 bases short and J 5 bases short, with 21 bases between. This CDR3 reads CASSSIGAGHSDNEQFF. DNA for the CDR3: TGTGCCAGCAGCTCCATCGGGGCGGGACACAGTGACAATGAGCAGTTCTTC.

The chain recombines TRBV9 with TRBJ1-2, with TRBD1 identical over 9 bases. Trimming at V came to 3 bases and at J to 7 bases, leaving 1 base not matched to a gene. Germline loops: CDR1 SGDLS, CDR2 YYNGEE. The CDR3 is made up of 12 amino acids. The CDR3 DNA is TGTGCCAGCAGCGCGACAGGGGGTGGCTACACCTTC. It yields the protein CASSATGGGYTF.